These 24 T cell receptor beta chains share one sample of origin, sequenced in a study of graft-versus-host responses after intestinal transplantation. Only in-frame clones appear in the TCRdb table, and some are missing; sequencing was by immunoSEQ multiplex PCR. Of over 55,000 clones in the sample, approximately 84% were seen once. These receptors' antigens are unknown. The sample here was unstimulated CD4+ T cells sorted from spleen or lymph node cells, taken before transplant. The receptors shown here come from a human donor who was the organ donor for an intestinal transplant.

A single count supports this clone. The V call is TRBV7-2, the J call TRBJ2-3; 10 bases agree with TRBD2. Germline lookup yields CDR1 SGHTA and CDR2 FQGNSA. V shed 2 bases, J shed 2 bases, and the junction held 13 bases outside the gene matches. This CDR3 is built from 19 residues. DNA for the CDR3: TGTGCCAGCAGCTTACCTAAGACCACTAGCGGGGAAAACACAGATACGCAGTATTTT. This gives the protein CASSLPKTTSGENTDTQYF.

This chain joins TRBV19 and TRBJ2-2, with D perhaps matching TRBD1 (5 bases). Germline CDR1 is LNHDA and CDR2 is SQIVND (reference sequence). The CDR3 is 15 amino acids. Trimming shortened V by 6 bases and J by 4 bases, and 15 bases separated the two germline ends. CDR3 sequence: CASRSLRQPTGELFF. The CDR3 nucleotides read TGTGCCAGTAGAAGCTTAAGACAGCCCACCGGGGAGCTGTTTTTT.

The rearrangement uses TRBV2 and TRBJ1-5; 7 positions agree with TRBD1. From germline, CDR1 is SNHLY and CDR2 FYNNEI. This CDR3 contains 15 residues. V trimming: 4 bases; J trimming: 6 bases; junction bases outside the gene matches: 9. CDR3 in amino acids: CASSVETGYTQPQHF. For the CDR3, the DNA is TGTGCCAGCAGTGTCGAGACAGGGTATACTCAGCCCCAGCATTTT.

The rearrangement links TRBV15 to TRBJ1-4, with TRBD1 matching 7 bases. Germline V lookup: CDR1 LNHNV, CDR2 YYDKDF (reference sequence). There are 15 residues in the CDR3. Germline trimming cut 4 bases from V and 3 bases from J; bases unmatched to any gene: 5. The CDR3 loop reads CATSINRGPNEKLFF. CDR3 bases: TGTGCCACCAGCATAAACAGGGGACCTAATGAAAAACTGTTTTTT.

The genes are TRBV4-2 and TRBJ2-3, with 8 bases identical to TRBD1. The CDR3 covers 14 residues. CDR1 LGHNA and CDR2 YNFKEQ come from the germline V gene. V shed 4 bases and J 7 bases; nucleotides not matched to a gene: 7. The CDR3 loop is CASSPGGGWNTQYF. For the CDR3, the DNA is TGTGCCAGCAGCCCAGGGGGCGGTTGGAATACGCAGTATTTT.

The chain carries TRBV28 and TRBJ1-2; 8 bases align to TRBD1. This CDR3 is built from 18 residues. Germline loops: CDR1 MDHEN, CDR2 SYDVKM. Losses at the gene ends were 2 bases for V and 4 bases for J; bases not matched to a gene: 15. The DNA of the CDR3 is TGTGCCAGCAGTTTAATGCTGGGGGGGCGGACAGGGAGCTATGGCTACACCTTC. Translating gives CASSLMLGGRTGSYGYTF.

This chain uses TRBV6-1 with TRBJ1-2; D is possibly TRBD1 (5 bases). V was cut by 6 bases and J by 4 bases, with 18 bases left in between. The CDR3 has 15 amino acids. CDR1 is MNHNS and CDR2 is SASEGT in the germline V gene. The CDR3 region is CASSRKDTSGYGYTF. In nucleotides, the CDR3 is TGTGCCAGCAGCCGTAAGGACACGTCAGGCTATGGCTACACCTTC.

This clone was seen only a few times. The chain employs TRBV19 and TRBJ1-5; TRBD1 agrees at 10 bases. The CDR3 is 19 amino acids. Germline values: CDR1 LNHDA, CDR2 SQIVND (reference sequence). V was pared by 3 bases and J by 2 bases, with 13 bases of the junction left unmatched. DNA for the CDR3: TGTGCCAGTAGTATGGGAGGCCTCCGGGACAGGGGAGGCAATCAGCCCCAGCATTTT. Translating gives CASSMGGLRDRGGNQPQHF.

Only a few counts were recorded for this clone. The V call is TRBV7-2, the J call TRBJ1-2; D is possibly TRBD1 (5 bases). The CDR3 spans 13 residues. Germline lookup yields CDR1 SGHTA and CDR2 FQGNSA. Trimming left V 8 bases short and J 6 bases short, with 16 bases between. The DNA of the CDR3 is TGTGCCAGCGCAGGGAGGTCGGCCGATGGCTACACCTTC. This encodes CASAGRSADGYTF.

The V call is TRBV29-1, the J call TRBJ1-2; 7 nucleotides line up with TRBD1. The CDR3 has 12 amino acids. Germline-derived CDR1 and CDR2 are SQVTM and ANQGSEA. J lost 5 bases, V lost 7 bases, and 7 bases had no gene match. The CDR3 DNA reads as TGCAGCGCCCGGACAGGACAATATGGCTACACCTTC. Residues: CSARTGQYGYTF. The variable domain in full, completed from reference TRBV29-1 and TRBJ1-2, reads SAVISQKPSRDICQRGTSLTIQCQVDSQVTMMFWYRQQPGQSLTLIATANQGSEATYESGFVIDKFPISRPNLTFSTLTVSNMSPEDSSIYLCSARTGQYGYTFGSGTRLTVV.

The sample holds one count of this clone. The chain joins TRBV30 to TRBJ1-1, with TRBD1 as a possible D gene (5 bases). The CDR3 loop spans 16 amino acids. The germline CDR1 and CDR2 sequences are GTSNPN and SVGIG (reference sequence). Deletions cut 4 bases from V and 6 bases from J, with 24 bases between. The chain's CDR3 is CAWTLNLGGRVAEAFF. In DNA, the CDR3 is TGTGCCTGGACCCTCAACTTGGGGGGAAGGGTTGCTGAAGCTTTCTTT.

The chain employs TRBV7-3 and TRBJ2-1, with 7 bases lining up with TRBD1. Germline lookup yields CDR1 SGHTA and CDR2 FQGTGA. CDR3 size: 13 residues. Trimming removed 5 bases from V and 12 bases from J; junction bases left unmatched: 10. CDR3 residues: CASSRGPPGGQFF. CDR3 coding DNA: TGTGCCAGCAGCCGTGGGCCTCCAGGGGGGCAGTTCTTC.

The gene calls are TRBV11-1 and TRBJ1-2, with D uncertain. V lost 1 base and J 3 bases, leaving 12 bases between the germline ends. Germline V gives CDR1 SGHAT, CDR2 FQDESV (reference sequence). This CDR3 is built from 15 residues. DNA for the CDR3: TGTGCCAGCAGCTTAGTTGGAGGCTCCTACTATGGCTACACCTTC. This sequence encodes CASSLVGGSYYGYTF.

The V call is TRBV6-5, the J call TRBJ1-2; TRBD1 matches at 8 bases. CDR3 length: 15 amino acids. The germline V gene encodes CDR1 MNHEY and CDR2 SVGAGI. Trimming removed 4 bases from V and 3 bases from J; junction bases left unmatched: 7. In DNA, the CDR3 is TGTGCCAGCAGTTTCTTGACAGGGGCTTACTATGGCTACACCTTC. Encoded protein: CASSFLTGAYYGYTF.

The genes are TRBV7-8 and TRBJ1-5; TRBD1 is a possible D gene (6 bases). There are 16 residues in the CDR3. V was trimmed by 1 base and J by 7 bases, leaving 17 bases between them. Germline CDR1 SGHVS, CDR2 FQNEAQ. CDR3 DNA: TGTGCCAGCAGCTTAGAAGGGGGGGGTTGGGGACAGCCCCAGCATTTT. Its translation: CASSLEGGGWGQPQHF.

The chain carries TRBV5-4 and TRBJ1-1, with D possibly TRBD1 on 6 matching bases. This CDR3 spans 14 amino acids. The germline V gene has CDR1 SGHNT and CDR2 YYREEE (reference sequence). Trimming cost V 2 bases and J 5 bases, with 13 bases left between them. The CDR3 protein is CASSLTGLRTEAFF. The CDR3 region has the DNA TGTGCCAGCAGCTTAACAGGGCTTAGAACTGAAGCTTTCTTT.

The table lists this clone with a count of one. The V call is TRBV4-1, the J call TRBJ1-2; maybe TRBD1 (5 bases). The CDR3 spans 13 residues. The V gene lost 3 bases and the J gene lost 2 bases, with 7 bases spanning the gap. Germline V gene sequence: CDR1 MGHRA, CDR2 YSYEKL. DNA of the CDR3: TGCGCCAGCAGCCATTCAGGGAACTATGGCTACACCTTC. It specifies CASSHSGNYGYTF.

J is TRBJ1-2 and V is TRBV19; D is possibly TRBD1 (6 bases). Germline lookup yields CDR1 LNHDA and CDR2 SQIVND (reference sequence). V shed 2 bases and J shed 4 bases, with 11 bases lying between them. This CDR3 contains 14 residues. The CDR3 coding sequence is TGTGCCAGTAGTATACGGGACATCGGCTATGGCTACACCTTC. Translating gives CASSIRDIGYGYTF.

The table lists this clone with a count of one. V gene TRBV30 combines with J gene TRBJ1-3, with D possibly TRBD1 on 5 matching bases. V lost 0 bases to trimming and J lost 2 bases, with 14 bases between them. The germline gives CDR1 GTSNPN, CDR2 SVGIG (reference sequence). This CDR3 region has 16 residues. The CDR3 reads CAWSVWAGITGNTIYF. CDR3 sequence (DNA): TGTGCCTGGAGTGTCTGGGCAGGGATAACTGGAAACACCATATATTTT.

The chain carries TRBV7-8 and TRBJ2-5; 9 bases agree with TRBD2. CDR1 and CDR2 (germline): SGHVS, FQNEAQ. V lost 3 bases, J lost 4 bases, and 3 bases stayed unmatched. There are 14 residues in the CDR3. The chain's CDR3 is CASSLLAGRETQYF. The CDR3 DNA sequence: TGTGCCAGCAGCTTGCTAGCGGGGCGAGAGACCCAGTACTTC. Using reference TRBV7-8 and TRBJ2-5 for the parts outside the CDR3, the full variable domain is GAGVSQSPRYKVAKRGQDVALRCDPISGHVSLFWYQQALGQGPEFLTYFQNEAQLDKSGLPSDRFFAERPEGSVSTLKIQRTQQEDSAVYLCASSLLAGRETQYFGPGTRLLVL.

The chain carries TRBV5-5 and TRBJ1-3; D gene unclear. Trimming removed 7 bases from V and 0 bases from J, with 8 bases in between. The germline gives CDR1 SGHKS, CDR2 YYEKEE (reference sequence). This CDR3 spans 13 amino acids. CDR3 DNA: TGTGCCAGCCACAGTGCCTCTGGAAACACCATATATTTT. Translation gives CASHSASGNTIYF.

The rearrangement links TRBV5-1 to TRBJ2-5, with D possibly being TRBD1 (6 bases). Trimming cost V 4 bases and J 5 bases, with 12 bases left between them. The CDR3 covers 13 residues. Germline CDR1 and CDR2: SGHRS and YFSETQ. CDR3 DNA sequence: TGCGCCAGCAGCCGCCGGACAGAGGAGACCCAGTACTTC. It yields the protein CASSRRTEETQYF. The whole variable domain, filled in from reference TRBV5-1 and TRBJ2-5, reads KAGVTQTPRYLIKTRGQQVTLSCSPISGHRSVSWYQQTPGQGLQFLFEYFSETQRNKGNFPGRFSGRQFSNSRSEMNVSTLELGDSALYLCASSRRTEETQYFGPGTRLLVL.

This clone was detected only once. The chain joins TRBV6-4 to TRBJ2-1; 8 bases line up with TRBD1. The V gene end was trimmed by 6 bases and the J gene end by 2 bases; junction bases not matched to a gene: 6. Germline CDR1 and CDR2: MRHNA and SNTAGT. This CDR3 has 15 residues. DNA of the CDR3: TGTGCCAGCAGCTTCCAGGGGGCGGCCTACAATGAGCAGTTCTTC. Protein product: CASSFQGAAYNEQFF.

The chain has TRBV5-8 and TRBJ2-7; weak D call: TRBD2 (6 bases). The CDR3 has 14 residues. With 4 bases removed from V and 4 bases from J, the gap between germline ends came to 15 bases. The germline CDR1 and CDR2 sequences are SGHTS and YDEGEE. The CDR3 sequence: CASSPRSLAYEQYV. The CDR3 DNA sequence: TGTGCCAGCAGCCCGAGGAGTCTAGCGTACGAGCAGTACGTC.